This T cell receptor (beta chain) was retrieved from a study of T cells in Graves' hyperthyroidism and ophthalmopathy. Overall study results and limits: Ophthalmopathy got predicted by the model a median around six months before its onset.

Patients aged 18 to 65 had newly diagnosed hyperthyroidism of under 2 months' duration. Patients showing uncontrolled infection, other autoimmune disease, pregnancy or lactation were ineligible. Orbital computed tomography, thyroid ultrasound, serum thyroxine and TRAb, and clinical symptoms together informed the diagnoses. Amplification targeted TCR beta CDR3 regions from RNA transcripts. HTBI primers were used for first-round RT-PCR of the TCR CDR3. TCRdb analysed the multiplex PCR reads with MiXCR anew, one entry per CDR3 protein. The table has fewer than 350,000 distinct CDR3 sequences, about an eighth seen once; the top ten hold roughly 7.5%. In regard to this clonotype: Antigen specificity is unknown. With a much larger clone just one base away, this may be a read error.

The CDR3 spans 13 residues. Germline values: CDR1 KGHDR, CDR2 SFDVKD. Sequencing input: blood. The clonotype originates from a woman aged 25-40 years with Graves' hyperthyroidism that later progressed to Graves' ophthalmopathy. V gene TRBV24-1 combines with J gene TRBJ2-5; D perhaps matches TRBD1 (6 bases). Matching the DNA end better, TRBJ2-1 makes the J call doubtful. The DNA for the CDR3 is TGTGCCACCAGTGATTTCAGGGGAGAGACCCAGTTCTTC. Protein sequence: CATSDFRGETQFF.